This T cell receptor beta chain was identified in a study of T cell responses to AZD1222 COVID-19 vaccine. Study-wide results and limits: Targets within unmutated variant regions were reportedly found for nearly half of spike-specific TCRs.

Some clones are missing from TCRdb's copy, which holds only in-frame ones; the method was immunoSEQ multiplex PCR. Of approximately 110,000 clones in the sample, under 90% are singletons; the top ten hold almost 4.5%. With respect to this clone: Its cognate antigen is unknown.

The sequence derives from an adult in good health. This specimen was peripheral blood, taken on day 0 of AZD1222 vaccination.

CDR3 amino acids: CASSYIGGRAPREQYF. The CDR3 DNA reads as TGTGCCAGCAGTTATATTGGCGGGAGGGCCCCTCGGGAGCAGTACTTC. This chain connects TRBV6-9 to TRBJ2-7, with 9 positions matching TRBD2. V lost 2 bases to trimming and J lost 7 bases; unmatched junction nucleotides: 12. The CDR3 is 16 amino acids. The germline CDR1 and CDR2 sequences are MNHGY and SVAAGI.